These T cell receptor beta chains were read from a single sample in a study of blood T cells in healthy people across ages. MiXCR, applied by TCRdb to the 5' RACE reads, yields one record per CDR3 protein. The data hold 1.6 million or so distinct CDR3 sequences, with approximately 32% observed a single time. The sample taken for sequencing was blood. The receptors were sampled from a woman in her 30s in good health. CDR3s include the opening cysteine and the closing phenylalanine or tryptophan. The D gene is left open where the match is weak. A clone size is listed for some rows: how often the clone was seen (once, few, many), or a class if it is expanded.

few	TRBV4-1	TRBJ2-5	-	CASSQPRGARGNEQYF	TGCGCCAGTAGCCAACCCCGAGGGGCGCGGGGCAATGAGCAGTACTTC
few	TRBV20-1	TRBJ1-5	TRBD1	CSASPPGTGGIQPQHF	TGCAGTGCTAGCCCCCCCGGGACAGGGGGAATCCAGCCCCAGCATTTT
-	TRBV5-1	TRBJ2-1	-	CASSLQGLEEFF	TGCGCCAGCAGCTTGCAAGGGCTTGAGGAGTTCTTC
few	TRBV7-8	TRBJ1-6	-	CASSAYGNSPLHF	TGTGCCAGCAGCGCCTATGGCAATTCACCCCTCCACTTT
few	TRBV12-3/TRBV12-4	TRBJ1-6	TRBD1	CASSFAGGNSPLHF	TGTGCCAGCAGTTTTGCAGGGGGTAATTCACCCCTCCACTTT
-	TRBV6-1	TRBJ1-6	-	CASSERGLPPLHF	TGTGCCAGCAGTGAACGAGGTTTGCCACCCCTCCACTTT
-	TRBV7-8	TRBJ1-1	TRBD1	CASSLRTGINTEAFF	TGTGCCAGCAGCCTCCGGACAGGGATAAACACTGAAGCTTTCTTT
few	TRBV6-1	TRBJ2-3	-	CASSAVIGAGDTQYF	TGTGCCAGCAGCGCTGTTATAGGGGCTGGAGATACGCAGTATTTT
-	TRBV21-1	TRBJ2-4	-	CASKGQGIVAKNIQYF	TGTGCCAGCAAAGGGCAGGGAATAGTAGCCAAAAACATTCAGTACTTC
few	TRBV7-9	TRBJ2-3	TRBD1	CASSLKGTGPNTQYF	TGTGCCAGCAGCTTGAAAGGGACAGGACCGAATACGCAGTATTTT
few	TRBV29-1	TRBJ2-2	TRBD2	CSVELPGLAANTGELFF	TGCAGCGTTGAGCTTCCGGGACTAGCGGCGAACACCGGGGAGCTGTTTTTT
-	TRBV24-1	TRBJ2-7	-	CATSDPLTEYNEQYF	TGTGCCACCAGTGACCCCTTGACTGAATACAATGAGCAGTACTTC
many	TRBV12-3/TRBV12-4	TRBJ1-2	TRBD1	CASSPDRGHGYTF	TGTGCCAGCAGTCCCGACAGGGGGCATGGCTACACCTTC
-	TRBV30	TRBJ2-2	-	CAWRYRGNTGELFF	TGTGCCTGGAGGTATCGGGGGAACACCGGGGAGCTGTTTTTT
-	TRBV19	TRBJ1-2	-	CASEPPRGEGYTF	TGTGCCAGCGAACCCCCCAGGGGCGAAGGCTACACCTTC
few	TRBV20-1	TRBJ2-7	-	CSLQRPLGGSGEQYF	TGCAGTCTCCAAAGGCCCCTAGGGGGGTCGGGCGAGCAGTACTTC
few	TRBV4-1	TRBJ2-5	TRBD1	CASSQPRDRGGREQYF	TGCGCCAGCAGCCAACCCCGGGACAGGGGAGGTCGTGAGCAGTACTTC
-	TRBV20-1	TRBJ1-4	-	CSARRWGANEKLFF	TGCAGTGCTCGGCGGTGGGGGGCTAATGAAAAACTGTTTTTT
-	TRBV25-1	TRBJ2-1	TRBD2	CASSPSGISSYNEQFF	TGTGCCAGCAGTCCTAGCGGGATCAGCTCCTACAATGAGCAGTTCTTC
-	TRBV19	TRBJ1-4	-	CASSTGTKNAVNEKLFF	TGTGCCAGTAGTACCGGGACAAAGAATGCTGTTAATGAAAAACTGTTTTTT
few	TRBV7-9	TRBJ2-1	TRBD2	CASSPRTSGEQTMFF	TGTGCCAGCAGCCCGAGGACTAGCGGGGAACAGACGATGTTCTTC
-	TRBV4-3	TRBJ2-1	TRBD2	CASSQGPSGRSIDEQFF	TGCGCCAGCAGCCAAGGGCCTAGCGGCCGATCAATCGATGAGCAGTTCTTC
few	TRBV9	TRBJ2-3	-	CASSVTPDTQYF	TGTGCCAGCAGCGTGACACCAGATACGCAGTATTTT
-	TRBV30	TRBJ2-1	-	CAWKRGTRINNEQFF	TGTGCCTGGAAGAGAGGGACTCGTATAAACAATGAGCAGTTCTTC
few	TRBV2	TRBJ2-1	TRBD2	CASSAEREGFDEQFF	TGTGCCAGCAGTGCGGAGCGGGAGGGCTTTGATGAGCAGTTCTTC
-	TRBV2	TRBJ2-5	TRBD1	CASSEATGVWETQYF	TGTGCCAGCAGTGAAGCGACAGGGGTTTGGGAGACCCAGTACTTC